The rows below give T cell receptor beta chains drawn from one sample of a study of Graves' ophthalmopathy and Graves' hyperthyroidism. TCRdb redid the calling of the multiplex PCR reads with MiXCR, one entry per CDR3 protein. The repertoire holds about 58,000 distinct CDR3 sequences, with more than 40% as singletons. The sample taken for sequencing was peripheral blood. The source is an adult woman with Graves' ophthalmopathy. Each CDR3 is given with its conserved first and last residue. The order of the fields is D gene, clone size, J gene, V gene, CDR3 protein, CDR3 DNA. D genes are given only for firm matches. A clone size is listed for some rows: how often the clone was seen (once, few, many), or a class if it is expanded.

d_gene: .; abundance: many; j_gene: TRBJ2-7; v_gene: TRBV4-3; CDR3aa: CASSQEPQVAYEQYF; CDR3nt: TGCGCCAGCAGCCAAGAACCTCAGGTGGCCTACGAGCAGTACTTC
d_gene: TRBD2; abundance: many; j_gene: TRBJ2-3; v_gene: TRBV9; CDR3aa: CASSAGGDTQYF; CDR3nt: TGTGCCAGCAGCGCCGGGGGGGATACGCAGTATTTT
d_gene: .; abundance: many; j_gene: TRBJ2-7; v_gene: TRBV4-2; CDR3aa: CASSLTGVYEEQYF; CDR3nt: TGTGCCAGCAGCCTAACAGGAGTCTACGAAGAGCAGTACTTC
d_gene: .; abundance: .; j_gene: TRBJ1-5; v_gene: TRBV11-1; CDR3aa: CASSLSRAYEQPQHF; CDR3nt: TGTGCCAGCAGCTTGAGCAGGGCCTACGAGCAGCCCCAGCATTTT
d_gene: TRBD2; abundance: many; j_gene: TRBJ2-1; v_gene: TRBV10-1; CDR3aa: CASSVGSGTHTYNEQFF; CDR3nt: TGCGCCAGCAGTGTGGGTAGCGGGACCCATACCTACAATGAGCAGTTCTTC
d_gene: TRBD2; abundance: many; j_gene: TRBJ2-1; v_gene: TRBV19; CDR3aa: CASSIGRTSGIGEQFF; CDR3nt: TGTGCCAGTAGTATAGGCCGGACTAGCGGGATAGGTGAGCAGTTCTTC
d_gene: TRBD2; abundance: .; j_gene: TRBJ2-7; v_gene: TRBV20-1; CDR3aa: CSVRSGTSGSEQYF; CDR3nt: TGCAGTGTCAGGTCCGGGACTAGCGGGAGTGAGCAGTACTTC
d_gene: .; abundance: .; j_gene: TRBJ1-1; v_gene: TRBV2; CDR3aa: CASTSAVSEAFF; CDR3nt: TGTGCCAGCACCTCTGCGGTTTCTGAAGCTTTCTTT
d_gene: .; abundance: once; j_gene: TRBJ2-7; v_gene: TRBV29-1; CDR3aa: CSGGTAKGEQYF; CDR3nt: TGCAGCGGAGGAACAGCGAAGGGCGAGCAGTACTTC
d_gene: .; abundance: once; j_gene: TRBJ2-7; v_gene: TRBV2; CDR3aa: CARDWAANSYEQYF; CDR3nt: TGTGCTAGAGATTGGGCAGCGAACTCCTACGAGCAGTACTTC
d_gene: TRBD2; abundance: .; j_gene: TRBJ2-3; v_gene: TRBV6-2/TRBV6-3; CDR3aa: CASGHSLAGVKDTQYF; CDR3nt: TGTGCCAGCGGCCACTCGCTAGCGGGAGTCAAAGATACGCAGTATTTT
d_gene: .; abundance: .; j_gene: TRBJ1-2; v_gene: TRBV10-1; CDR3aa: CASSDKSGYTF; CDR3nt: TGCGCCAGCAGTGACAAATCTGGCTACACCTTC
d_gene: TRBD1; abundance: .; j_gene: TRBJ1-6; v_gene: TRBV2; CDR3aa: CAGDRGSPLHF; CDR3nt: TGTGCCGGGGACAGGGGATCACCCCTCCACTTT
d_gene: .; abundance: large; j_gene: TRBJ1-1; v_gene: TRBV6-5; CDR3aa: CASAKQAETEAFF; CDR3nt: TGTGCCAGCGCTAAACAGGCAGAGACTGAAGCTTTCTTT
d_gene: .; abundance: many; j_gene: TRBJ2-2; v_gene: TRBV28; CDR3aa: CASSLLTPGELFF; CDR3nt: TGTGCCAGCAGTTTATTAACTCCCGGGGAGCTGTTTTTT
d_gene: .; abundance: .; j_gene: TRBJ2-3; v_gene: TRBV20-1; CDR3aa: CSARGGDTQYF; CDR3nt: TGCAGTGCTAGGGGAGGCGATACGCAGTATTTT
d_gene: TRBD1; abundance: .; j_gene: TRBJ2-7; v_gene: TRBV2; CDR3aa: CASTGQGNEQYF; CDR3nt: TGTGCCAGCACAGGACAGGGGAACGAGCAGTACTTC
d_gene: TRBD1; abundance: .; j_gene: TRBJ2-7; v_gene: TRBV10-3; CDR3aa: CAIRGGQGYEQYF; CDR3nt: TGTGCCATCAGGGGGGGACAGGGCTACGAGCAGTACTTC
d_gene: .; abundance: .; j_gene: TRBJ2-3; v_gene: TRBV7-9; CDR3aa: CASSDINEQYF; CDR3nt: TGTGCCAGCAGCGATATCAATGAGCAGTATTTT
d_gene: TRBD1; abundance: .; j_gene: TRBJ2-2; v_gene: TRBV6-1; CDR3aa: CASSSPDRIPFREHRGAVF; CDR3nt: TGTGCCAGCAGCTCTCCGGACAGGATACCCTTTCGCGAACACCGGGGAGCTGTTTTT